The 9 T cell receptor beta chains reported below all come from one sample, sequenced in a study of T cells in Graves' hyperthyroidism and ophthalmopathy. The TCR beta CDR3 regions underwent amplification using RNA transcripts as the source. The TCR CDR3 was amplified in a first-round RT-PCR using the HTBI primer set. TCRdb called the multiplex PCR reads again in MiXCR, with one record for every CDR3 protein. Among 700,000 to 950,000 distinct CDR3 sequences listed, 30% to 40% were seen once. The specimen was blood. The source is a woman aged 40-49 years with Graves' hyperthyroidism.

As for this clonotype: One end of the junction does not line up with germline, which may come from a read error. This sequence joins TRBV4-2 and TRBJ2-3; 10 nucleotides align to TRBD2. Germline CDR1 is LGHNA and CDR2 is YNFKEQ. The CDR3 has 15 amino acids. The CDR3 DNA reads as TGTGCCAGCTCCCCAGCGGGGGGGAGCACGGATACGCAGTATTTT. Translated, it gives CASSPAGGSTDTQYF.

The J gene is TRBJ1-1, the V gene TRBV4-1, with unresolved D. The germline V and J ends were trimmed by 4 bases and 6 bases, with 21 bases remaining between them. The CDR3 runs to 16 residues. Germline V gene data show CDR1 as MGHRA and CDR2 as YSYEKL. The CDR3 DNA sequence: TGCGCCAGCAGCCCCAAAGAAGGTGACGGTGGGGCTGAAGCTTTCTTT. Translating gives CASSPKEGDGGAEAFF.

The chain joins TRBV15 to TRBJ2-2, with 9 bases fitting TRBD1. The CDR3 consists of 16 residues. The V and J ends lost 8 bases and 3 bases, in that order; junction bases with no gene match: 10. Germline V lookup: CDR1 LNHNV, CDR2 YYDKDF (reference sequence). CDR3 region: CATEARRTGDTGELFF. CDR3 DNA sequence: TGTGCCACCGAAGCCCGGCGGACAGGGGACACCGGGGAGCTGTTTTTT.

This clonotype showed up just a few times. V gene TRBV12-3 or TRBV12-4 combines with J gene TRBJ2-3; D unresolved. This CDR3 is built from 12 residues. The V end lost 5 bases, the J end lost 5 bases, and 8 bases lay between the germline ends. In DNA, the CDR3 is TGTGCCAGCAGTAGGACGAGAGATACGCAGTATTTT. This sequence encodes CASSRTRDTQYF.

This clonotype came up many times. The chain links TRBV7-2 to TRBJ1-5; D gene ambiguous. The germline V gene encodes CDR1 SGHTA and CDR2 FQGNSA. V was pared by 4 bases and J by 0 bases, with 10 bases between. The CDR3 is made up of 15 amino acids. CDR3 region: CASSSWLNSNQPQHF. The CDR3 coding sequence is TGTGCCAGCAGCTCCTGGCTAAATAGCAATCAGCCCCAGCATTTT.

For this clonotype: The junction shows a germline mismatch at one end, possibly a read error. The CDR3 protein is CASSGRTLAYGANVLTF. The CDR3 nucleotides are TGTGCCAGCAGTGGGAGGACACTAGCCTACGGGGCCAACGTCCTGACTTTC. V usage is TRBV10-3 and J usage is TRBJ2-6; D perhaps matches TRBD2 (6 bases). From germline, CDR1 is ENHRY and CDR2 SYGVKD. This CDR3 region has 17 residues.

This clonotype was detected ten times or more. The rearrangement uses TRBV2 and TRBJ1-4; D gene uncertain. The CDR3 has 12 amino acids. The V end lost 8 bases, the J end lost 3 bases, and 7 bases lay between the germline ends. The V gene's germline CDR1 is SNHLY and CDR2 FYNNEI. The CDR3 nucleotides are TGTGCCAGCGATATGGCTAATGAAAAACTGTTTTTT. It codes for CASDMANEKLFF.

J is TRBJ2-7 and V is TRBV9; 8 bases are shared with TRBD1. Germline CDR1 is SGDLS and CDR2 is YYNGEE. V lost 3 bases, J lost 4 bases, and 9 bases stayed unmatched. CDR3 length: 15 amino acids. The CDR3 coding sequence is TGTGCCAGCAGCGCTAGACCAGGGGGCGAGTACGAGCAGTACTTC. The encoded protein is CASSARPGGEYEQYF.

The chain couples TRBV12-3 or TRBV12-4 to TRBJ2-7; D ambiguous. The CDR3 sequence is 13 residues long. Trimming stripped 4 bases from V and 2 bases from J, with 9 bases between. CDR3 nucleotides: TGTGCCAGCAGTTATACCATCACCTACGAGCAGTACTTC. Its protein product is CASSYTITYEQYF.